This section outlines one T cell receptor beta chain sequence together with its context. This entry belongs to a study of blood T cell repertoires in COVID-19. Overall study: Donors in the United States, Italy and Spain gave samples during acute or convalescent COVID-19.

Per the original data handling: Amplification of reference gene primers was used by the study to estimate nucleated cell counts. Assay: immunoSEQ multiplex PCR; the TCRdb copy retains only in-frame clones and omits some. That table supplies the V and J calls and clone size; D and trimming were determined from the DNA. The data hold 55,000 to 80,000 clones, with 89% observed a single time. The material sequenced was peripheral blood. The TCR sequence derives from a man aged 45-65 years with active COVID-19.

CDR3 in DNA: TGCAGCGTTGCTACAGACCTTAACTATGGCTACACCTTC. Its translation is CSVATDLNYGYTF. The chain employs TRBV29-1 and TRBJ1-2; unclear D gene. Trimming pared 4 bases from V and 1 base from J, leaving 10 bases between. CDR1 is SQVTM and CDR2 is ANQGSEA in the germline V gene. The CDR3 runs 13 residues.